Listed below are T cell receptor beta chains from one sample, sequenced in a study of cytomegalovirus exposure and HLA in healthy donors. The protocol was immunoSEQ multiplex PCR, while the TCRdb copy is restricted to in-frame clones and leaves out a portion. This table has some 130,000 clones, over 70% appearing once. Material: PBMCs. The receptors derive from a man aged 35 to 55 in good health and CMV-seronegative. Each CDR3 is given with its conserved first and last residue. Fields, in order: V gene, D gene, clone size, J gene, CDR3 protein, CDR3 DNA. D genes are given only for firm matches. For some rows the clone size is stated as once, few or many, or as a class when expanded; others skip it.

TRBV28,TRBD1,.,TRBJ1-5,CASSLYRGYQPQHF,TGTGCCAGCAGTTTATACAGGGGCTATCAGCCCCAGCATTTT
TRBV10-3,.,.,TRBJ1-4,CAISDRTVNEKLFF,TGTGCCATCAGTGACCGGACAGTTAATGAAAAACTGTTTTTT
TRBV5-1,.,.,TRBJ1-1,CASSFTPSGNTEAFF,TGCGCCAGCAGCTTCACCCCGTCAGGGAATACTGAAGCTTTCTTT
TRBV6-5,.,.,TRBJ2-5,CASSYSNPAQETQYF,TGTGCCAGCAGTTATTCTAATCCCGCCCAAGAGACCCAGTACTTC
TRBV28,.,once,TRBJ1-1,CASSRGGLTEAFF,TGTGCCAGCAGTCGCGGGGGGTTAACTGAAGCTTTCTTT
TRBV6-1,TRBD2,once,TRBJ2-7,CASSVPWGSGSSYEQYF,TGTGCCAGCAGTGTCCCCTGGGGTAGCGGGAGTAGTTACGAGCAGTACTTC
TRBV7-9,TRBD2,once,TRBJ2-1,CASSVATSGGREFF,TGTGCCAGCAGCGTCGCTACTAGCGGGGGTCGGGAGTTCTTC
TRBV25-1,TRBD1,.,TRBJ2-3,CASSESPGQGADGNTQYF,TGTGCCAGCAGTGAATCACCGGGACAGGGGGCCGACGGAAATACGCAGTATTTT
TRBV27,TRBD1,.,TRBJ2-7,CASSYTGAEQYF,TGTGCCAGCAGTTACACAGGGGCCGAGCAGTACTTC
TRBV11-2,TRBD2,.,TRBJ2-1,CASSLAGTRWVNEQFF,TGTGCCAGCAGCTTAGCCGGGACTAGGTGGGTCAATGAGCAGTTCTTC
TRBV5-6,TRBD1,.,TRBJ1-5,CASSFEGAGGNQPQHF,TGTGCCAGCAGCTTTGAGGGGGCAGGGGGCAATCAGCCCCAGCATTTT
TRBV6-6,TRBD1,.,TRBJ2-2,CASSPRDSTTGELFF,TGTGCCAGCAGTCCAAGGGACAGTACCACCGGGGAGCTGTTTTTT
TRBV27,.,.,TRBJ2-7,CASGTVIYEQYF,TGTGCCAGCGGAACAGTCATTTACGAGCAGTACTTC
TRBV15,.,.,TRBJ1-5,CATSRDFQASNQPQHF,TGTGCCACCAGCAGAGATTTCCAGGCGAGCAATCAGCCCCAGCATTTT
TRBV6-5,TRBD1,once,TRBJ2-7,CASSYGQGAAEQYF,TGTGCCAGCAGTTACGGGCAGGGGGCGGCCGAGCAGTACTTC
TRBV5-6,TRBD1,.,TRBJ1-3,CASSLQGSGNTIYF,TGTGCCAGCAGCTTACAGGGGTCTGGAAACACCATATATTTT
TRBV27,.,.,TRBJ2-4,CASSLSRTENIQYF,TGTGCCAGCAGCCTAAGCCGGACAGAAAACATTCAGTACTTC
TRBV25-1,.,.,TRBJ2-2,CASSELADTGELFF,TGTGCCAGCAGTGAACTAGCCGACACCGGGGAGCTGTTTTTT
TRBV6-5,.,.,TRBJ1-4,CASSYGFGMGREKLFF,TGTGCCAGCAGTTACGGGTTTGGGATGGGGAGAGAAAAACTGTTTTTT
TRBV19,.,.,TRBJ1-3,CASSMSPSGNTIYF,TGTGCCAGTAGTATGAGTCCCTCTGGAAACACCATATATTTT
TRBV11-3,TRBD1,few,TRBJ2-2,CASSTGEFGELFF,TGTGCCAGCAGCACAGGGGAGTTCGGGGAGCTGTTTTTT
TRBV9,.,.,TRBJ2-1,CASSVARHGNEQFF,TGTGCCAGCAGCGTAGCCAGACACGGCAATGAGCAGTTCTTC
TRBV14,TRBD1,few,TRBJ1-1,CASSQDTTGGAFF,TGTGCCAGCAGCCAAGATACGACAGGGGGAGCTTTCTTT
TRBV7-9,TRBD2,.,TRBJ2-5,CASSPWTSGRAGETQYF,TGTGCCAGCAGCCCCTGGACTAGCGGGAGGGCCGGAGAGACCCAGTACTTC